Sequencing of this TCR beta chain was carried out in a study of human T cells and chemical hapten exposure. Regarding the study as a whole: Since the donors had alopecia, their immune response may not be the same as that of healthy people. The number of TCRs over 1 in 1000 frequency stayed unchanged after DPC.

This CDR3 is 14 amino acids long. Germline CDR1 is KGHSH and CDR2 is LQKENI. Trimming removed 5 bases at V and 10 bases at J, with 18 bases between. Attachment of unique molecular identifiers to individual cDNA molecules was performed in the library. TCRdb redid the calling of the RACE reads with MiXCR, one entry per CDR3 protein. The data show hundreds of thousands of distinct CDR3 sequences, about 6% seen once. About this clonotype: Its antigen is still unknown.

Time point denoted: patch test 2, 6 weeks after DPC sensitization. The treatment was: therapeutic diphenylcyclopropenone sensitization with weekly scalp DPC. The sequencing here drew on whole blood, taken in connection with sensitization to the hapten diphenylcyclopropenone (DPC). This sequence originates from a woman aged 18-29 years with alopecia areata. Some clones in this sample may be carry-over from other donors' samples. The rearrangement uses TRBV18 and TRBJ2-1, with D tentatively TRBD1 (5 bases). In nucleotides, the CDR3 is TGTGCCAGCTCATCTAACCGCAGGGCCCGAGAGCAGTTCTTC. This codes for CASSSNRRAREQFF.